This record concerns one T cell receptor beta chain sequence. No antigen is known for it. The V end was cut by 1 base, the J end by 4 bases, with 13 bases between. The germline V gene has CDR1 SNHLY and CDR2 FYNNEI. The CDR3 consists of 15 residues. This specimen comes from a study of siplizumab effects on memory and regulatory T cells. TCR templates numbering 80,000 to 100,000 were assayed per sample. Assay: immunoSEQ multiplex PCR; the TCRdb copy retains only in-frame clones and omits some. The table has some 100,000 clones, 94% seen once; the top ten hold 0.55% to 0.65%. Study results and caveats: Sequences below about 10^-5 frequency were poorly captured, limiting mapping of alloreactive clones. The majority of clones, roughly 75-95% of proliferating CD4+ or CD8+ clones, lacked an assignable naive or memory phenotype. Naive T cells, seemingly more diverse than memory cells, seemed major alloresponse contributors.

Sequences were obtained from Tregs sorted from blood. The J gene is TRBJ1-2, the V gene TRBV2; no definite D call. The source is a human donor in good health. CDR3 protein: CASSEDGFRPYGYTF. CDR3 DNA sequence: TGTGCCAGCAGTGAAGATGGGTTTCGGCCCTATGGCTACACCTTC.